Included here is one T cell receptor (beta chain) sequence, with context. The record originates from a study of human T cells and chemical hapten exposure. Study-level information: Across samples, TCR yields varied, mostly owing to small differences in pooled library volumes.

Sample time point: healthy volunteer bleed at 2 weeks. It was from unfractionated whole blood that total RNA was extracted. V was clipped by 6 bases and J by 0 bases, with 9 bases between them. The CDR3 runs 13 residues. In the study's own analysis: Samples held a median of 95,638 TCRs, range roughly 20,000–750,000. One entry per CDR3 protein, called by TCRdb with MiXCR from the RACE reads. It is TCRdb's table, rather than the study itself, that gives the V and J calls and clone size. The table shows about 130,000 distinct CDR3 sequences, with more than 7.5% occurring only once. The material sequenced was whole blood. This TCR was sampled from a male donor in good health. Some clones in this sample may be carry-over from other donors' samples. The J gene is TRBJ2-7, the V gene TRBV12-3 or TRBV12-4; perhaps TRBD1 as D (5 bases). CDR3 region: CASRDISSYEQYF. The CDR3 nucleotides read TGTGCCAGCAGGGACATCAGCTCCTACGAGCAGTACTTC.